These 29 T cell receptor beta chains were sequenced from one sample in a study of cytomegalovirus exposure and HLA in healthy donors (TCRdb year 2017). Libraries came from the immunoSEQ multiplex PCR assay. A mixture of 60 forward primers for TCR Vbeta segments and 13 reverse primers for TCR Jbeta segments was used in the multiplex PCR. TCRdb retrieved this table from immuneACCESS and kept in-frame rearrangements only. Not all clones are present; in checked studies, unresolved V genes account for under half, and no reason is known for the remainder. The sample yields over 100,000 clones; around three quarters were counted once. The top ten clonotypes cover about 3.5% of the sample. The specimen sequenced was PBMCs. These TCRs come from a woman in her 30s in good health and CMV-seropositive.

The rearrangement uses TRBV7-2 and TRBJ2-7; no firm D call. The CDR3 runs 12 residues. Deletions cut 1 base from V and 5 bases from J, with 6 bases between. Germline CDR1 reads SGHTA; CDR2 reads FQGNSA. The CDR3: CASSLGRDEQYF. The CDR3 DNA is TGTGCCAGCAGCTTAGGCCGGGACGAGCAGTACTTC.

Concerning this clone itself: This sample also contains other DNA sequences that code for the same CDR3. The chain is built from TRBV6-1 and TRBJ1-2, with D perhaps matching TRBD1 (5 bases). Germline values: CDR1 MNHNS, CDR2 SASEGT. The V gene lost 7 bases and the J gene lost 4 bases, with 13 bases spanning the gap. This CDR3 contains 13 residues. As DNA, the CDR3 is TGTGCCAGCACGGAAGCGGGGCTCTATGGCTACACCTTC. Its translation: CASTEAGLYGYTF.

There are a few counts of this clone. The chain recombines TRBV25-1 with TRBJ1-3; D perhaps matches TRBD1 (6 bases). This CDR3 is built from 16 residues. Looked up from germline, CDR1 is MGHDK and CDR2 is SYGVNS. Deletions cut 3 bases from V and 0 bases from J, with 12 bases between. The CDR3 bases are TGTGCCAGCAGTGAGGTCAGGGGATACTCTGGAAACACCATATATTTT. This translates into CASSEVRGYSGNTIYF.

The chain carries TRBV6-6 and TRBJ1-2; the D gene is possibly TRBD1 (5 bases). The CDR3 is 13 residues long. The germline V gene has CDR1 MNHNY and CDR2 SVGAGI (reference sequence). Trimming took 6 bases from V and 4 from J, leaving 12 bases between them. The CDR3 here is CASRPRVGYGYTF. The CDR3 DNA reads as TGTGCCAGCAGACCCAGGGTTGGCTATGGCTACACCTTC.

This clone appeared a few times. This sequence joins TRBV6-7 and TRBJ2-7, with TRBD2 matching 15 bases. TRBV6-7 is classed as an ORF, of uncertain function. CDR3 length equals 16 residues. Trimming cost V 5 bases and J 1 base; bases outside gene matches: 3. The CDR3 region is CASSQGLAGGSYEQYF. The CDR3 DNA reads TGTGCCAGCAGTCAGGGACTAGCGGGGGGTTCCTACGAGCAGTACTTC.

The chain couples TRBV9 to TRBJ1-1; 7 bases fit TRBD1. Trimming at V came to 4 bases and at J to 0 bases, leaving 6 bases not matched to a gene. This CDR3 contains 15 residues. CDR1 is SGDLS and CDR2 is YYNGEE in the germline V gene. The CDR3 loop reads CASSPWDSLNTEAFF. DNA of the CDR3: TGTGCCAGCAGCCCATGGGACAGCTTGAACACTGAAGCTTTCTTT.

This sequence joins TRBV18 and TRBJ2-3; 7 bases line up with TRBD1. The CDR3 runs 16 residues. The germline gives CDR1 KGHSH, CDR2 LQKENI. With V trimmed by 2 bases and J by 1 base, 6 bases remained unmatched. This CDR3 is CASSPVVGGGTDTQYF. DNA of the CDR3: TGTGCCAGCTCACCAGTAGTAGGGGGCGGCACAGATACGCAGTATTTT.

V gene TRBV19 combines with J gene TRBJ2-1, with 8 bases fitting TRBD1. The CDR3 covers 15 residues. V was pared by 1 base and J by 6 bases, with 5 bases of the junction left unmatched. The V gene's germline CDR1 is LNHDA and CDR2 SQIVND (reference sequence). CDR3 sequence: CASSIAGQASNEQFF. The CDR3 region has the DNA TGTGCCAGTAGTATAGCGGGACAGGCGAGCAATGAGCAGTTCTTC.

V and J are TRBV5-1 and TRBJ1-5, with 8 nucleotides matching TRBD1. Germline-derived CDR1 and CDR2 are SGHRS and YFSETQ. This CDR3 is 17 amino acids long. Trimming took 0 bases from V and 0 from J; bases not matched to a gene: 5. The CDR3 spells CASSLGTGSGSNQPQHF. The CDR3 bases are TGCGCCAGCAGCTTGGGGACAGGGTCTGGTAGCAATCAGCCCCAGCATTTT.

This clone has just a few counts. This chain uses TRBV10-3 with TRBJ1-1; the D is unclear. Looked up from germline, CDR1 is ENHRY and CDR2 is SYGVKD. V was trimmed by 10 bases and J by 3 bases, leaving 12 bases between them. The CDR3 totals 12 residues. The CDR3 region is CATRRVDTEAFF. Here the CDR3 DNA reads TGTGCCACCAGGCGTGTGGACACTGAAGCTTTCTTT.

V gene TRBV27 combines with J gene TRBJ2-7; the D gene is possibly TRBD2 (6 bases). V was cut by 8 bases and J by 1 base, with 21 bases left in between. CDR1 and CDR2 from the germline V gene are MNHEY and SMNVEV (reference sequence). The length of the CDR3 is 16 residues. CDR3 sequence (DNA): TGTGCCAGCGCCTCGGGGGTGACTGCAAGGTCCTACGAGCAGTACTTC. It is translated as CASASGVTARSYEQYF.

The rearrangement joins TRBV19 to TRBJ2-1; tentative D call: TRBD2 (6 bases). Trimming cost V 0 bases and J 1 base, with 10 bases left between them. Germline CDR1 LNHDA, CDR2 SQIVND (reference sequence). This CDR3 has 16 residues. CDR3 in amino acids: CASSIDQGGSYNEQFF. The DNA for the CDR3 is TGTGCCAGTAGTATAGATCAGGGAGGATCCTACAATGAGCAGTTCTTC.

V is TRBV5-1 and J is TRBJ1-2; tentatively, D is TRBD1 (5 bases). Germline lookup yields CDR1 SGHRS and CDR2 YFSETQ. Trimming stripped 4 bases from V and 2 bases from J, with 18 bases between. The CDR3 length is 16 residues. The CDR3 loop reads CASSPGGPNTNYGYTF. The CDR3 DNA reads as TGCGCCAGCAGCCCGGGGGGACCGAACACGAACTATGGCTACACCTTC.

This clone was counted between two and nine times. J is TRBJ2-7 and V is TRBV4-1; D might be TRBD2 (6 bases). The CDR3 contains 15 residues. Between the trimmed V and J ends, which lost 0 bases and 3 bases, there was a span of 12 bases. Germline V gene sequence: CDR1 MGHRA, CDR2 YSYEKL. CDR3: CASSQDWREDYEQYF. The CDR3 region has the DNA TGCGCCAGCAGCCAAGATTGGCGGGAAGACTACGAGCAGTACTTC.

CDR3 in DNA: TGCGCCAGCAGTTTGACAGGGGCCCTCGGGGTCTACACCTTC. Protein: CASSLTGALGVYTF. The V gene is TRBV5-1, the J gene TRBJ1-2; the match to TRBD1 covers 8 bases. Trimming removed 5 bases from V and 10 bases from J; junction bases left unmatched: 13. The CDR3 is 14 amino acids. Germline V gene lookup returns CDR1 SGHRS and CDR2 YFSETQ. Drawing the rest from reference TRBV5-1 and TRBJ1-2, the complete variable domain is KAGVTQTPRYLIKTRGQQVTLSCSPISGHRSVSWYQQTPGQGLQFLFEYFSETQRNKGNFPGRFSGRQFSNSRSEMNVSTLELGDSALYLCASSLTGALGVYTFGSGTRLTVV.

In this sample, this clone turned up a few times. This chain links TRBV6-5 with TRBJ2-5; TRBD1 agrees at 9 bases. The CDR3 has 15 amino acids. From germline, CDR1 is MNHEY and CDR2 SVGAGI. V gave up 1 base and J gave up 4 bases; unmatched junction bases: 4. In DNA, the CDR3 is TGTGCCAGCAGTTACTTGGGACAGGGTGGAGAGACCCAGTACTTC. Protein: CASSYLGQGGETQYF.

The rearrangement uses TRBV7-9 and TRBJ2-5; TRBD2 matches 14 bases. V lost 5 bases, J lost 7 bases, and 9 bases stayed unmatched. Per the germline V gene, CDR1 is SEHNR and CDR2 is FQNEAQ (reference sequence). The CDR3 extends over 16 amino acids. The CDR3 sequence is CASSDRLAGGGGTQYF. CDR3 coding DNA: TGTGCCAGCAGCGACCGACTAGCGGGGGGGGGAGGGACCCAGTACTTC.

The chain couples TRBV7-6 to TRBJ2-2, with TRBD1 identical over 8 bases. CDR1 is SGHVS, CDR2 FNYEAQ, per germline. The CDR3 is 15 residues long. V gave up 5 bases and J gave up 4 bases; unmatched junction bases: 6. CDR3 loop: CASSPLGQATGELFF. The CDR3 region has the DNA TGTGCCAGCAGCCCCCTGGGACAGGCCACCGGGGAGCTGTTTTTT.

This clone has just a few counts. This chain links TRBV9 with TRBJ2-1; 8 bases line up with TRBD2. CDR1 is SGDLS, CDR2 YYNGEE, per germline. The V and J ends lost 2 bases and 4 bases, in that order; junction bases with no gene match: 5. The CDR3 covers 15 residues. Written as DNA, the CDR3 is TGTGCCAGCAGCGTCGCCGCGGGGGGTTACAATGAGCAGTTCTTC. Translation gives CASSVAAGGYNEQFF.

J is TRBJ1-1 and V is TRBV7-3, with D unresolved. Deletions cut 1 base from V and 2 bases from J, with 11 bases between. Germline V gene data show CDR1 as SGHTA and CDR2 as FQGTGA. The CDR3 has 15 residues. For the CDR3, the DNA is TGTGCCAGCAGCTTAAAGGCGGGCGGAAACACTGAAGCTTTCTTT. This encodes CASSLKAGGNTEAFF.

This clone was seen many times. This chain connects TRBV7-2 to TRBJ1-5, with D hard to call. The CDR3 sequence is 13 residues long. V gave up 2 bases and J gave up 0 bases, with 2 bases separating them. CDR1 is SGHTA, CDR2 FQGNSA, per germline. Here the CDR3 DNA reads TGTGCCAGCAGCTTACATAGCAATCAGCCCCAGCATTTT. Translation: CASSLHSNQPQHF.

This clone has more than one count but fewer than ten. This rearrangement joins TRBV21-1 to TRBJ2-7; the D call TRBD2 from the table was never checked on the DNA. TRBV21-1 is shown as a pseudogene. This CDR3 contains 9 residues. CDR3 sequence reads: CATGNEQYF. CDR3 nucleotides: TGTGCCACGGGGAACGAGCAGTACTTC.

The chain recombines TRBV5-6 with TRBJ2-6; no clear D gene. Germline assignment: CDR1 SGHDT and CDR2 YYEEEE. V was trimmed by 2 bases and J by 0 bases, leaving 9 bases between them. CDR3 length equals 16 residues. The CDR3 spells CASSLAPNSGANVLTF. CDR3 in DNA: TGTGCCAGCAGCTTAGCCCCCAACTCTGGGGCCAACGTCCTGACTTTC.

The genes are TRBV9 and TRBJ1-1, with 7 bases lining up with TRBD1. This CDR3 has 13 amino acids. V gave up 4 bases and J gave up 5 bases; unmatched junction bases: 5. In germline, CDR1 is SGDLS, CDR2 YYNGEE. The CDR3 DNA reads TGTGCCAGCAGCACTCCAGGGGGTACTGAAGCTTTCTTT. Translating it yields CASSTPGGTEAFF.

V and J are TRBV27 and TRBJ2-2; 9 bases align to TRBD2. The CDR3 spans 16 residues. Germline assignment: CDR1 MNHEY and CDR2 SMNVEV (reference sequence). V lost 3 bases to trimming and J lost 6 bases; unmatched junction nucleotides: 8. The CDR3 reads CASSFIAGVPSGELFF. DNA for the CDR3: TGTGCCAGCAGTTTCATAGCGGGGGTACCTTCCGGGGAGCTGTTTTTT.

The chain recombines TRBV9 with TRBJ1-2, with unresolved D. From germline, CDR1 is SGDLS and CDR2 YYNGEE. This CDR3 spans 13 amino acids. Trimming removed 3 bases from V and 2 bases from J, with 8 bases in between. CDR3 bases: TGTGCCAGCAGCGGAAACATGAACTATGGCTACACCTTC. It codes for CASSGNMNYGYTF. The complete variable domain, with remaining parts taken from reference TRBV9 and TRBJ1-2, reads DSGVTQTPKHLITATGQRVTLRCSPRSGDLSVYWYQQSLDQGLQFLIQYYNGEERAKGNILERFSAQQFPDLHSELNLSSLELGDSALYFCASSGNMNYGYTFGSGTRLTVV.

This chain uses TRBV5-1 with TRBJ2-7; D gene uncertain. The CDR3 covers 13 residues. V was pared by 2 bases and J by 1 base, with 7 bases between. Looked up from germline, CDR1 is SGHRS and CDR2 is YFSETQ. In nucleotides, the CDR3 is TGCGCCAGCAGCTTCCGAGAATCCTACGAGCAGTACTTC. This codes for CASSFRESYEQYF.

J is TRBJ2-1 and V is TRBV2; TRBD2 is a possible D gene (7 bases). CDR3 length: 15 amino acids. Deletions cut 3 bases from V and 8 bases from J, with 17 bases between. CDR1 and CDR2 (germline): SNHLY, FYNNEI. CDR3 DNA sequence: TGTGCCAGCAGTGATCGAGGTGGGGGGGCCGATGAGCAGTTCTTC. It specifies CASSDRGGGADEQFF.

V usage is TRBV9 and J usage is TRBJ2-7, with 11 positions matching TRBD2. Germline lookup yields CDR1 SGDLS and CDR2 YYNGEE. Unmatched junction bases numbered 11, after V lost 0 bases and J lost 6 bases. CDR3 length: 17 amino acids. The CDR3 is CASSVGLAGGPIGEQYF. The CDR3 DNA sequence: TGTGCCAGCAGCGTAGGTCTAGCGGGGGGCCCGATAGGCGAGCAGTACTTC.